One and the same sample provided the 13 T cell receptor beta chains below, sequenced in a study of blood T cell repertoires in COVID-19. The repertoire was sequenced with immunoSEQ multiplex PCR; TCRdb's copy has only in-frame clones and lacks some. The sample holds 85,000 to 100,000 clones, approximately 86% seen once. The sequenced sample was peripheral blood. Source of these receptors: a man between 60 and 75 years old with acute or convalescent COVID-19.

V usage is TRBV10-3 and J usage is TRBJ1-1; D remains ambiguous. The CDR3 contains 12 residues. Between the trimmed V and J ends, which lost 0 bases and 8 bases, there was a span of 7 bases. Looked up from germline, CDR1 is ENHRY and CDR2 is SYGVKD. CDR3 sequence (DNA): TGTGCCATCAGTGAGTCGACATTAGAAGCTTTCTTT. The encoded protein is CAISESTLEAFF.

CDR3: CASRDGQADNYGYTF. CDR3 nucleotides: TGCGCCAGCAGGGATGGACAGGCCGATAACTATGGCTACACCTTC. The chain couples TRBV5-1 to TRBJ1-2; TRBD1 matches at 7 bases. CDR1 and CDR2 from the germline V gene are SGHRS and YFSETQ. V lost 5 bases, J lost 1 base, and 8 bases stayed unmatched. The CDR3 runs 15 residues.

The rearrangement joins TRBV2 to TRBJ1-5; D gene unclear. V was clipped by 4 bases and J by 0 bases, with 13 bases between them. Germline V gene sequence: CDR1 SNHLY, CDR2 FYNNEI. The CDR3 is 16 amino acids. The CDR3 DNA follows: TGTGCCAGCAGTGCCCGGGAGGTCAATAGCAATCAGCCCCAGCATTTT. This translates into CASSAREVNSNQPQHF. The variable domain in full, completed from reference TRBV2 and TRBJ1-5, reads EPEVTQTPSHQVTQMGQEVILRCVPISNHLYFYWYRQILGQKVEFLVSFYNNEISEKSEIFDDQFSVERPDGSNFTLKIRSTKLEDSAMYFCASSAREVNSNQPQHFGDGTRLSIL.

This chain links TRBV7-6 with TRBJ1-1; 9 nucleotides match TRBD1. Germline CDR1 is SGHVS and CDR2 is FNYEAQ. This CDR3 spans 14 amino acids. The V gene end was trimmed by 4 bases and the J gene end by 4 bases; junction bases not matched to a gene: 4. This CDR3 reads CASSSTGGSTEAFF. Written as DNA, the CDR3 is TGTGCCAGCAGCTCGACAGGGGGGAGCACTGAAGCTTTCTTT.

CDR3: CAIRNSGGSSYEQYF. The CDR3 coding sequence is TGTGCCATCAGAAATAGCGGGGGAAGCTCCTACGAGCAGTACTTC. The V call is TRBV10-3, the J call TRBJ2-7, with TRBD2 identical over 9 bases. Trimming removed 6 bases from V and 0 bases from J; junction bases left unmatched: 6. Germline V gene data show CDR1 as ENHRY and CDR2 as SYGVKD. The CDR3 consists of 15 residues.

This chain connects TRBV7-2 to TRBJ1-4; 10 bases agree with TRBD1. Looked up from germline, CDR1 is SGHTA and CDR2 is FQGNSA. The junction had 0 bases not matched to a gene; V was cut back by 5 bases and J by 0 bases. This CDR3 comprises 15 residues. The CDR3 reads CASSGQGATNEKLFF. In DNA form, the CDR3 reads TGTGCCAGCAGCGGACAGGGGGCAACTAATGAAAAACTGTTTTTT. The full variable domain, rest sourced from reference TRBV7-2 and TRBJ1-4, is GAGVSQSPSNKVTEKGKDVELRCDPISGHTALYWYRQSLGQGLEFLIYFQGNSAPDKSGLPSDRFSAERTGGSVSTLTIQRTQQEDSAVYLCASSGQGATNEKLFFGSGTQLSVL.

This clone was seen a few times. The rearrangement joins TRBV7-8 to TRBJ1-1; D gene uncertain. Germline V CDR1 and CDR2: SGHVS, FQNEAQ. The CDR3 length is 14 residues. V was clipped by 5 bases and J by 4 bases, with 14 bases between them. The CDR3 is CASSRVEGGTEAFF. CDR3 nucleotide sequence: TGTGCCAGCAGCAGAGTGGAGGGAGGCACTGAAGCTTTCTTT.

V and J are TRBV7-2 and TRBJ2-3; D gene ambiguous. The CDR3 runs to 14 residues. The V end was cut by 3 bases, the J end by 9 bases, with 16 bases between. Germline-derived CDR1 and CDR2 are SGHTA and FQGNSA. In DNA form, the CDR3 reads TGTGCCAGCAGCTTTAGCCCCGGAATAAGGACGCAGTATTTT. Translation gives CASSFSPGIRTQYF.

This clone was seen ten or more times. V is TRBV10-3 and J is TRBJ1-2, with D perhaps TRBD1 (6 bases). V lost 7 bases, J lost 2 bases, and 11 bases lay in between. Germline-derived CDR1 and CDR2 are ENHRY and SYGVKD. This CDR3 has 13 amino acids. CDR3 coding DNA: TGTGCCATCAATAGACAGGCGAACTATGGCTACACCTTC. It is translated as CAINRQANYGYTF.

CDR3 sequence reads: CATSIPDYGYTF. The CDR3 coding sequence is TGTGCCACCAGCATCCCTGACTATGGCTACACCTTC. The chain recombines TRBV15 with TRBJ1-2, with D unclear. This CDR3 comprises 12 residues. V was shortened by 4 bases and J by 3 bases, with 6 bases between the two germline ends. Germline lookup yields CDR1 LNHNV and CDR2 YYDKDF (reference sequence). The full variable domain, completed using reference TRBV15 and TRBJ1-2, is DAMVIQNPRYQVTQFGKPVTLSCSQTLNHNVMYWYQQKSSQAPKLLFHYYDKDFNNEADTPDNFQSRRPNTSFCFLDIRSPGLGDTAMYLCATSIPDYGYTFGSGTRLTVV.

Ten or more counts support this clone. The chain has TRBV24-1 and TRBJ2-3; 15 bases agree with TRBD2. The length of the CDR3 is 17 residues. Unmatched junction bases numbered 3, after V lost 2 bases and J lost 4 bases. Germline V gene sequence: CDR1 KGHDR, CDR2 SFDVKD. CDR3 nucleotides: TGTGCCACCAGTGATTCTGGGACTAGCGGGAGGTCAGATACGCAGTATTTT. Its translation is CATSDSGTSGRSDTQYF.

Here the CDR3 DNA reads TGCAGTGCTAGTGGTCAGGCGTTCGGGACTAGCGGGAGGTCCGATACGCAGTATTTT. Translating gives CSASGQAFGTSGRSDTQYF. The chain recombines TRBV20-1 with TRBJ2-3; 15 nucleotides agree with TRBD2. Germline V gene data show CDR1 as DFQATT and CDR2 as SNEGSKA (reference sequence). With 3 bases clipped from V and 6 bases from J, the junction kept 16 bases outside the gene matches. The CDR3 length is 19 residues.

The V call is TRBV5-1, the J call TRBJ1-2; TRBD1 agrees at 8 bases. V dropped 2 bases and J dropped 6; count of bases not matched to a gene: 3. Germline V gene data show CDR1 as SGHRS and CDR2 as YFSETQ. This CDR3 comprises 13 residues. The DNA of the CDR3 is TGCGCCAGCAGCTTCCAGGGGGCACATGGCTACACCTTC. This encodes CASSFQGAHGYTF.